This note documents a single T cell receptor beta chain sequence. Original processing notes: Amplifying reference gene primers gave estimates of nucleated cell counts. The repertoire was sequenced with immunoSEQ multiplex PCR; TCRdb's copy has only in-frame clones and lacks some. Clone size and V and J calls were adopted from that table, with D and trimming inferred from the DNA. The sample comprises a few hundred thousand clones, 90% of which are singletons, and 3.5% to 4.5% rests with the top ten. This sample is part of a study of blood T cell repertoires in COVID-19. The wider study: Acute and convalescent COVID-19 specimens originated in the United States, Italy and Spain. PBMCs, B-cell-depleted T cells, or T cells were the source of the cDNA or gDNA that made up the material.

In assigning cohorts, the study relied on participant-reported clinical history. The specimen was PBMCs or T cells enriched from blood (not recorded which). This sequence originates from a woman in her late teens or twenties with acute COVID-19.

The CDR3 loop is CASSPGGTGAAGNGYTF. In DNA form, the CDR3 reads TGTGCCAGCTCACCGGGGGGGACAGGGGCCGCCGGGAATGGCTACACCTTC. The genes are TRBV18 and TRBJ1-2; 10 nucleotides align to TRBD1. Germline assignment: CDR1 KGHSH and CDR2 LQKENI. V lost 3 bases and J lost 6; bases outside the gene matches: 13. This CDR3 has 17 residues.